The 32 T cell receptor beta chains in this list originate from one sample, sequenced in a study of cytomegalovirus exposure and HLA in healthy donors. Here immunoSEQ multiplex PCR was the method, and the copy in TCRdb shows in-frame clones only, minus some. The sample lists under 150,000 clones, roughly nine tenths occurring once. Material: PBMCs. The receptors were gathered from a man in his late teens or twenties in good health and CMV-seronegative.

This clone was seen more than once but under ten times. This chain connects TRBV14 to TRBJ1-2; 10 bases are a match to TRBD1. Looked up from germline, CDR1 is SGHDN and CDR2 is FVKESK. The CDR3 runs 16 residues. V lost 1 base, J lost 7 bases, and 9 bases stayed unmatched. The DNA for the CDR3 is TGTGCCAGCAGCCAAGGGCCCGGGACAGGGGTAAGTGGCTACACCTTC. This codes for CASSQGPGTGVSGYTF.

J is TRBJ2-2 and V is TRBV5-4, with D possibly being TRBD1 (6 bases). V shed 1 base and J shed 5 bases, with 6 bases lying between them. The CDR3 covers 13 residues. Germline CDR1 is SGHNT and CDR2 is YYREEE (reference sequence). CDR3 DNA: TGTGCCAGCAGCTTGACAGGGACCGGGGAGCTGTTTTTT. Protein product: CASSLTGTGELFF.

The V and J genes are TRBV11-3 and TRBJ2-3; TRBD2 matches 13 bases. The CDR3 runs 17 residues. In germline, CDR1 is SGHNT, CDR2 YENEEA. V was clipped by 5 bases and J by 2 bases; unmatched bases: 7. The CDR3 DNA is TGTGCCAGCAGCCCCGGACTAGCGGGGGCACACACAGATACGCAGTATTTT. This codes for CASSPGLAGAHTDTQYF. The complete variable domain, with remaining parts taken from reference TRBV11-3 and TRBJ2-3, reads EAGVVQSPRYKIIEKKQPVAFWCNPISGHNTLYWYLQNLGQGPELLIRYENEEAVDDSQLPKDRFSAERLKGVDSTLKIQPAELGDSAVYLCASSPGLAGAHTDTQYFGPGTRLTVL.

This chain connects TRBV7-6 to TRBJ1-4; TRBD1 agrees at 8 bases. The CDR3 has 16 amino acids. With 7 bases clipped from V and 3 bases from J, the junction kept 10 bases outside the gene matches. The germline V gene has CDR1 SGHVS and CDR2 FNYEAQ. The CDR3: CASKPSQGGPNEKLFF. CDR3 DNA sequence: TGTGCCAGCAAGCCCTCACAGGGGGGACCTAATGAAAAACTGTTTTTT.

CDR3 nucleotide sequence: TGCGCCAGCAGCCTCGGGACAGGGGGCGAAGGTGGCTACACCTTC. Translating it yields CASSLGTGGEGGYTF. The chain employs TRBV5-1 and TRBJ1-2; TRBD1 aligns across 12 bases. Trimming at V came to 4 bases and at J to 7 bases, leaving 8 bases not matched to a gene. CDR1 is SGHRS and CDR2 is YFSETQ in the germline V gene. The CDR3 extends over 15 amino acids. Looking up the rest from reference TRBV5-1 and TRBJ1-2 gives the full variable domain: KAGVTQTPRYLIKTRGQQVTLSCSPISGHRSVSWYQQTPGQGLQFLFEYFSETQRNKGNFPGRFSGRQFSNSRSEMNVSTLELGDSALYLCASSLGTGGEGGYTFGSGTRLTVV.

V is TRBV11-2 and J is TRBJ1-1; 8 bases map to TRBD1. V dropped 5 bases and J dropped 3; count of bases not matched to a gene: 2. CDR1 and CDR2 from the germline V gene are SGHAT and FQNNGV. The CDR3 is 13 amino acids. The CDR3 coding sequence is TGTGCCAGCAGCAAACAGGGGGACACTGAAGCTTTCTTT. Translated: CASSKQGDTEAFF. Filled out from reference TRBV11-2 and TRBJ1-1, the complete variable domain reads EAGVAQSPRYKIIEKRQSVAFWCNPISGHATLYWYQQILGQGPKLLIQFQNNGVVDDSQLPKDRFSAERLKGVDSTLKIQPAKLEDSAVYLCASSKQGDTEAFFGQGTRLTVV.

The chain joins TRBV7-7 to TRBJ1-2; 7 bases map to TRBD1. J lost 5 bases, V lost 3 bases, and 15 bases had no gene match. There are 17 residues in the CDR3. CDR1 and CDR2 (germline): SSHAT, FNYEAQ (reference sequence). In nucleotides, the CDR3 is TGTGCCAGCAGCTTTCAGTTTGGGCAGGGGGTCTTTTATGGCTACACCTTC. Protein sequence: CASSFQFGQGVFYGYTF.

This rearrangement joins TRBV30 to TRBJ2-1; no clear D. The CDR3 is made up of 11 amino acids. Germline CDR1 reads GTSNPN; CDR2 reads SVGIG (reference sequence). In DNA, the CDR3 is TGTGCTTCGACTTACTACAATGAGCAGTTCTTC. It is translated as CASTYYNEQFF. The entire variable domain, with the rest obtained from reference TRBV30 and TRBJ2-1, is as follows: SQTIHQWPATLVQPVGSPLSLECTVEGTSNPNLYWYRQAAGRGLQLLFYSVGIGQISSEVPQNLSASRPQDRQFILSSKKLLLSDSGFYLCASTYYNEQFFGPGTRLTVL.

CDR3 amino acids: CASSVGSSRGPGQLNEQFF. CDR3 DNA sequence: TGTGCCAGCAGCGTAGGATCCTCCCGCGGCCCAGGACAGCTCAATGAGCAGTTCTTC. J is TRBJ2-1 and V is TRBV9, with a possible D match to TRBD1 (6 bases). Germline values: CDR1 SGDLS, CDR2 YYNGEE. With 0 bases removed from V and 6 bases from J, the gap between germline ends came to 25 bases. The CDR3 length is 19 residues.

This chain joins TRBV2 and TRBJ2-7; weak D call: TRBD1 (6 bases). Deletions cut 6 bases from V and 0 bases from J, with 9 bases between. This CDR3 has 13 amino acids. The germline V gene encodes CDR1 SNHLY and CDR2 FYNNEI. CDR3 DNA sequence: TGTGCCAGCAGGACAGGCGACTCCTACGAGCAGTACGTC. It codes for CASRTGDSYEQYV.

CDR3 sequence reads: CASSQPLGLAGIRADTQYF. The CDR3 nucleotides are TGCGCCAGCAGCCAGCCTTTGGGACTAGCGGGAATTCGGGCAGATACGCAGTATTTT. The chain employs TRBV5-1 and TRBJ2-3; 13 bases match TRBD2. In germline, CDR1 is SGHRS, CDR2 YFSETQ. This CDR3 has 19 amino acids. Germline trimming cut 4 bases from V and 4 bases from J; bases unmatched to any gene: 15.

This clone was observed a few times. This chain uses TRBV9 with TRBJ1-6, with D unresolved. V lost 4 bases and J lost 6, with 11 bases in between. This CDR3 spans 14 amino acids. CDR1 and CDR2 (germline): SGDLS, YYNGEE. The CDR3 nucleotides read TGTGCCAGCAGCATTACAGTGTCTAATTCACCCCTCCACTTT. Translating it yields CASSITVSNSPLHF.

The rearrangement joins TRBV29-1 to TRBJ2-7; D may be TRBD1 (6 bases). There are 16 residues in the CDR3. CDR1 and CDR2 from the germline V gene are SQVTM and ANQGSEA. Trimming took off 1 base at V and 7 bases at J, with 23 bases between the two ends. CDR3 residues: CSVEAMSDRALSEQYV. CDR3 nucleotide sequence: TGCAGCGTTGAAGCTATGTCGGACAGAGCGTTATCGGAGCAGTACGTC.

The rearrangement links TRBV23-1 to TRBJ2-5, with D perhaps matching TRBD1 (6 bases). TRBV23-1 is sorted into the ORF group, with uncertain function. This CDR3 has 14 residues. The V gene lost 4 bases and the J gene lost 2 bases, with 11 bases spanning the gap. The chain's CDR3 is CASSPVGTQETQYF. CDR3 nucleotides: TGCGCCAGCAGTCCCGTCGGGACACAAGAGACCCAGTACTTC.

The chain links TRBV5-1 to TRBJ1-4; 7 nucleotides line up with TRBD1. V lost 1 base and J lost 5; bases outside the gene matches: 5. There are 15 residues in the CDR3. Germline V gives CDR1 SGHRS, CDR2 YFSETQ. As DNA, the CDR3 is TGCGCCAGCAGCTTGTCTGGGACAGAGAATGAAAAACTGTTTTTT. This gives the protein CASSLSGTENEKLFF. Full variable domain (outside the CDR3, taken from reference TRBV5-1 and TRBJ1-4): KAGVTQTPRYLIKTRGQQVTLSCSPISGHRSVSWYQQTPGQGLQFLFEYFSETQRNKGNFPGRFSGRQFSNSRSEMNVSTLELGDSALYLCASSLSGTENEKLFFGSGTQLSVL.

J is TRBJ2-1 and V is TRBV1; no check of the table's D call, TRBD2, against the DNA was made. TRBV1 is tagged as a pseudogene. The CDR3 length is 21 residues. For the CDR3, the DNA is TGCACCAGCAGCCAAGATCGCCCCCCGCGACTAGCGGGGGGGACATACAATGAGCAGTTCTTC. Its translation is CTSSQDRPPRLAGGTYNEQFF.

This clone was counted only a few times. The rearrangement joins TRBV11-2 to TRBJ2-5, with 11 bases matching TRBD2. J was trimmed by 6 bases and V by 1 base; bases with no gene match: 10. Germline CDR1 and CDR2: SGHAT and FQNNGV. The CDR3 runs 17 residues. The CDR3 loop reads CASSLALTSGELKTQYF. The CDR3 DNA reads TGTGCCAGCAGCTTAGCCCTGACTAGCGGGGAATTGAAGACCCAGTACTTC.

The rearrangement joins TRBV7-9 to TRBJ2-4; 11 bases are shared with TRBD2. CDR1 is SEHNR and CDR2 is FQNEAQ in the germline V gene (reference sequence). V trimming: 3 bases; J trimming: 8 bases; junction bases outside the gene matches: 9. The CDR3 is made up of 16 amino acids. The CDR3 reads CASSFALAGGEDIQYF. The CDR3 DNA is TGTGCCAGCAGCTTCGCGCTAGCGGGGGGCGAAGACATTCAGTACTTC.

This clone was picked up one time. The genes are TRBV28 and TRBJ2-7, with TRBD2 matching over 7 bases. V lost 1 base to trimming and J lost 6 bases; unmatched junction nucleotides: 9. The CDR3 is made up of 15 amino acids. CDR1 is MDHEN, CDR2 SYDVKM, per germline. The CDR3 spells CASSLSWAGEREQYV. The DNA of the CDR3 is TGTGCCAGCAGTTTATCTTGGGCGGGAGAACGCGAGCAGTACGTC.

This clone was seen only once. The CDR3 region is CASSVATGSGNTIYF. The CDR3 region has the DNA TGTGCCAGCAGCGTAGCGACGGGCTCTGGAAACACCATATATTTT. The chain carries TRBV9 and TRBJ1-3; D is uncertain. Germline V gives CDR1 SGDLS, CDR2 YYNGEE. V shed 0 bases and J shed 0 bases, with 7 bases lying between them. The CDR3 contains 15 residues.

The chain uses TRBV4-3 and TRBJ2-5; D is perhaps TRBD2 (6 bases). The germline CDR1 and CDR2 sequences are LGHNA and YSLEER. This CDR3 region has 15 residues. Trimming took off 0 bases at V and 5 bases at J, with 13 bases between the two ends. The CDR3 DNA reads TGCGCCAGCAGCCAAGAGGCGCGGGGTGGGGAGACCCAGTACTTC. Translation: CASSQEARGGETQYF.

The chain employs TRBV4-1 and TRBJ1-2; TRBD1 is a possible D gene (6 bases). CDR3 length equals 15 residues. V dropped 4 bases and J dropped 4 bases, with 16 bases sitting between them. Germline V lookup: CDR1 MGHRA, CDR2 YSYEKL. The CDR3 nucleotides are TGCGCCAGCAGCCTTCCAGGGGTCCGGTCCTATGGCTACACCTTC. Amino acid sequence: CASSLPGVRSYGYTF.

This clone was observed a few times. The chain is built from TRBV14 and TRBJ1-2; maybe TRBD1 (5 bases). The CDR3 spans 16 residues. CDR1 SGHDN and CDR2 FVKESK come from the germline V gene. Trimming pared 5 bases from V and 2 bases from J, leaving 18 bases between. The CDR3 spells CASSELDSGKNYGYTF. The CDR3 DNA reads TGTGCCAGCAGCGAACTCGACAGTGGAAAGAACTATGGCTACACCTTC.

This clone was seen a single time. This rearrangement joins TRBV27 to TRBJ2-1; D gene uncertain. V was trimmed by 3 bases and J by 8 bases, leaving 11 bases between them. The germline V gene encodes CDR1 MNHEY and CDR2 SMNVEV (reference sequence). CDR3 size: 13 residues. This CDR3 is CASSFQIFHEQFF. For the CDR3, the DNA is TGTGCCAGCAGTTTTCAGATTTTCCATGAGCAGTTCTTC.

This clone was counted a single time. Written as DNA, the CDR3 is TGCGCCAGCAGCTTGGGCGGGGGGCCCTACAATGAGCAGTTCTTC. Amino acids: CASSLGGGPYNEQFF. The chain uses TRBV5-1 and TRBJ2-1; TRBD2 matches 8 bases. The CDR3 consists of 15 residues. The V segment lost 0 bases and the J segment 2 bases; nucleotides outside the gene matches: 1. Germline assignment: CDR1 SGHRS and CDR2 YFSETQ.

This chain joins TRBV19 and TRBJ1-2; 9 bases fit TRBD1. CDR3 length: 15 amino acids. The germline V gene encodes CDR1 LNHDA and CDR2 SQIVND (reference sequence). V trimming: 5 bases; J trimming: 2 bases; junction bases outside the gene matches: 6. This CDR3 is CASSATGTGNYGYTF. In nucleotides, the CDR3 is TGTGCCAGTAGTGCGACCGGGACAGGGAACTATGGCTACACCTTC. Full variable domain (remainder filled in from reference TRBV19 and TRBJ1-2): DGGITQSPKYLFRKEGQNVTLSCEQNLNHDAMYWYRQDPGQGLRLIYYSQIVNDFQKGDIAEGYSVSREKKESFPLTVTSAQKNPTAFYLCASSATGTGNYGYTFGSGTRLTVV.

The rearrangement uses TRBV9 and TRBJ2-1; 9 positions match TRBD2. V shed 3 bases and J 0 bases; nucleotides not matched to a gene: 10. This CDR3 has 18 amino acids. Germline V gene lookup returns CDR1 SGDLS and CDR2 YYNGEE. The CDR3 nucleotides read TGTGCCAGCAGCGGGAGCGGGGGGCCCCCTGGCTCCTACAATGAGCAGTTCTTC. Residues: CASSGSGGPPGSYNEQFF.

The rearrangement joins TRBV6-5 to TRBJ1-2, with 10 bases fitting TRBD1. The CDR3 loop spans 15 amino acids. V trimming: 6 bases; J trimming: 3 bases; junction bases outside the gene matches: 7. Germline CDR1 reads MNHEY; CDR2 reads SVGAGI. The CDR3, as DNA: TGTGCCAGCAGCCCGACCGGGACAGGGGACTATGGCTACACCTTC. This sequence encodes CASSPTGTGDYGYTF.

The chain links TRBV18 to TRBJ1-2; tentative D call: TRBD1 (6 bases). With 3 bases removed from V and 0 bases from J, the gap between germline ends came to 11 bases. The CDR3 sequence is 15 residues long. In germline, CDR1 is KGHSH, CDR2 LQKENI. The CDR3 DNA sequence: TGTGCCAGCTCACCTGCCGGACAGTCTAACTATGGCTACACCTTC. Its translation: CASSPAGQSNYGYTF.

This chain uses TRBV7-7 with TRBJ2-3; 7 bases line up with TRBD2. The CDR3 spans 15 residues. Germline CDR1 and CDR2: SSHAT and FNYEAQ (reference sequence). Trimming cost V 2 bases and J 4 bases; bases outside gene matches: 6. CDR3 nucleotides: TGTGCCAGCAGCTTAATGGGAGGGCCGGCAGATACGCAGTATTTT. Amino acids: CASSLMGGPADTQYF.

The V gene is TRBV7-2, the J gene TRBJ1-2; possibly TRBD1 for D (6 bases). The CDR3 sequence is 16 residues long. V was pared by 5 bases and J by 5 bases, with 21 bases between. The germline CDR1 and CDR2 sequences are SGHTA and FQGNSA. The CDR3 protein is CASSGVSGQGKYGYTF. The CDR3 coding sequence is TGTGCCAGCAGCGGAGTCTCGGGGCAGGGGAAGTATGGCTACACCTTC.

The chain joins TRBV19 to TRBJ1-2; 7 bases fit TRBD1. Germline assignment: CDR1 LNHDA and CDR2 SQIVND (reference sequence). The ends lost 5 bases at V and 0 bases at J; junction bases unmatched: 3. This CDR3 region has 14 residues. The CDR3 is CASSPGGPNYGYTF. The CDR3 coding sequence is TGTGCCAGTAGTCCAGGGGGGCCTAACTATGGCTACACCTTC.